These 10 T cell receptor beta chains originate from one sample sequenced in a study of blood T cell repertoires in COVID-19. The table came from immunoSEQ multiplex PCR; TCRdb's copy has only in-frame clones and leaves some out. Seen here are 210,000 or so clones, under 90% observed once, and the top ten hold over 6.5%. The source material was peripheral blood. Every receptor here comes from a woman over 75 with COVID-19, enrolled during active disease.

This chain links TRBV5-1 with TRBJ2-5, with TRBD2 identical over 11 bases. CDR1 and CDR2 (germline): SGHRS, YFSETQ. The V segment lost 5 bases and the J segment 1 base; nucleotides outside the gene matches: 7. The CDR3 sequence is 16 residues long. The CDR3 loop is CASSQAGTSGQETQYF. The CDR3, as DNA: TGCGCCAGCAGTCAAGCCGGGACTAGCGGCCAAGAGACCCAGTACTTC.

The chain joins TRBV28 to TRBJ1-2; D not certain. The CDR3 is made up of 12 amino acids. Between the trimmed V and J ends, which lost 2 bases and 2 bases, there was a span of 3 bases. Per germline, CDR1 MDHEN and CDR2 SYDVKM. CDR3 sequence reads: CASSLQNYGYTF. Written as DNA, the CDR3 is TGTGCCAGCAGTTTACAAAACTATGGCTACACCTTC.

In this sample, this clone turned up once. This chain uses TRBV3-1 (or the pseudogene TRBV3-2) with TRBJ2-5, with D possibly matching TRBD2 (7 bases). Germline CDR1 reads LGHDT; CDR2 reads YNNKEL (reference sequence). The ends were cut back, 5 bases at V and 5 bases at J, with 12 bases in the middle. The length of the CDR3 is 13 residues. The CDR3 coding sequence is TGTGCCAGCAGCACCCGGGGGGCCGAGACCCAGTACTTC. This encodes CASSTRGAETQYF.

V usage is TRBV7-2 and J usage is TRBJ1-5; D call uncertain. This CDR3 is built from 15 residues. Trimming left V 3 bases short and J 0 bases short, with 9 bases between. From germline, CDR1 is SGHTA and CDR2 FQGNSA. The CDR3 nucleotides are TGTGCCAGCAGCTTGGCGGTTAATAGCAATCAGCCCCAGCATTTT. Amino acid sequence: CASSLAVNSNQPQHF.

V usage is TRBV6-8 and J usage is TRBJ1-5; tentative D call: TRBD1 (5 bases). The CDR3 runs to 14 residues. Germline CDR1 reads MNHGY; CDR2 reads SAAAGT. Trimming took off 3 bases at V and 7 bases at J, with 13 bases between the two ends. Here the CDR3 reads CASSYTGGRQPQHF. CDR3 nucleotide sequence: TGTGCCAGCAGTTATACGGGGGGGAGACAGCCCCAGCATTTT.

J is TRBJ2-1 and V is TRBV18; D not certain. Germline V CDR1 and CDR2: KGHSH, LQKENI. Trimming shortened V by 6 bases and J by 3 bases, and 12 bases separated the two germline ends. This CDR3 region has 14 residues. This CDR3 reads CASSAADVYNEQFF. As DNA, the CDR3 is TGTGCCAGCTCGGCTGCGGATGTCTACAATGAGCAGTTCTTC.

Comments on this clone: Other DNA sequences in this sample translate to the same CDR3. The chain carries TRBV12-3 or TRBV12-4 and TRBJ1-1; D is ambiguous. Trimming left V 6 bases short and J 0 bases short, with 8 bases between. The CDR3 runs 13 residues. The CDR3 DNA reads TGTGCCAGCAGCCCGGGGTTGAACACTGAAGCTTTCTTT. Residues: CASSPGLNTEAFF.

This clone occurred once. The genes are TRBV20-1 and TRBJ2-5; D not certain. This CDR3 has 13 residues. Trimming removed 3 bases at V and 1 base at J, with 9 bases between. CDR1 DFQATT and CDR2 SNEGSKA come from the germline V gene (reference sequence). CDR3 nucleotides: TGCAGTGCTAGTCAGAGGAGCCAAGAGACCCAGTACTTC. The encoded protein is CSASQRSQETQYF.

The J gene is TRBJ2-3, the V gene TRBV4-1; the D gene is possibly TRBD2 (5 bases). This CDR3 contains 16 residues. With 5 bases removed from V and 4 bases from J, the gap between germline ends came to 19 bases. The germline V gene encodes CDR1 MGHRA and CDR2 YSYEKL. The CDR3, as DNA: TGCGCCAGCAGCGGATGGACTTTTTTTCGCCCAGATACGCAGTATTTT. This sequence encodes CASSGWTFFRPDTQYF.

This clone occurred a few times. V is TRBV4-1 and J is TRBJ1-6; D uncertain. Trimming shortened V by 1 base and J by 10 bases, and 5 bases separated the two germline ends. Germline CDR1 is MGHRA and CDR2 is YSYEKL. This CDR3 spans 12 amino acids. The CDR3 DNA reads TGCGCCAGCAGCCAAGGTATATCACCCCTCCACTTT. Protein sequence: CASSQGISPLHF.